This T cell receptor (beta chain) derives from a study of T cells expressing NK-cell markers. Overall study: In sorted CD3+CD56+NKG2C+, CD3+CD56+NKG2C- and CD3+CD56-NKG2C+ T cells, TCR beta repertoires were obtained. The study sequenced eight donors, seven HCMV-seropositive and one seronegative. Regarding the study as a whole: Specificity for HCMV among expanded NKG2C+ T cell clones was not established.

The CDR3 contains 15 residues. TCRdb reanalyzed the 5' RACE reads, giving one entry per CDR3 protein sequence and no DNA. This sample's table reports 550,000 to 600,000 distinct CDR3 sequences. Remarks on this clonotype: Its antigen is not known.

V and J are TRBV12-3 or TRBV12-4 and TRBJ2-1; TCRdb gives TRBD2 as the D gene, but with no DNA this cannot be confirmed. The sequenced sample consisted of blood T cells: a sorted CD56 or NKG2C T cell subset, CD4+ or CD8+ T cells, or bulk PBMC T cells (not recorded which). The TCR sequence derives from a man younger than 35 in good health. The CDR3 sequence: CASSPRLAGGNEQFF.